Each of the 16 T cell receptor beta chains below was sequenced from the same sample in a study of OX40 agonist ivuxolimab in advanced cancers. Preparation of the library involved the immunoSEQ multiplex PCR assay. TCRdb retrieved this table from immuneACCESS and kept in-frame rearrangements only. Not all clones are present; in checked studies, unresolved V genes account for under half, and no reason is known for the remainder. This sample has about 71,000 clones in its table, and roughly 81% of those were observed once. Of the sample, more than 4% is held by the ten largest clones. Source: CD4+ or CD8+ T cells sorted from blood, taken in a trial of the OX40 agonist ivuxolimab. The origin of the receptors is an adult with an advanced solid tumor such as melanoma, head and neck, liver or kidney cancer.

The chain joins TRBV4-2 to TRBJ2-3, with 8 bases lining up with TRBD2. The V gene's germline CDR1 is LGHNA and CDR2 YNFKEQ. CDR3 length equals 17 residues. Trimming removed 4 bases from V and 1 base from J; junction bases left unmatched: 10. In DNA, the CDR3 is TGTGCCAGCAGCCGGTATTCAGCGGGAGATGGCACAGATACGCAGTATTTT. It encodes CASSRYSAGDGTDTQYF.

This chain joins TRBV5-1 and TRBJ2-5; unclear D gene. Germline CDR1 is SGHRS and CDR2 is YFSETQ. The CDR3 is 15 residues long. V gave up 0 bases and J gave up 0 bases, with 9 bases separating them. The CDR3 bases are TGCGCCAGCAGCTTGGGGCAGTTCCACCAAGAGACCCAGTACTTC. Its protein product is CASSLGQFHQETQYF.

DNA for the CDR3: TGCGCCAGCAGCTTGGAGCAGCTCCCAAACACCGGGGAGCTGTTTTTT. This sequence encodes CASSLEQLPNTGELFF. The chain carries TRBV5-1 and TRBJ2-2; no clear D gene. The V and J ends lost 0 bases and 2 bases respectively, with 11 bases between them. CDR1 and CDR2 (germline): SGHRS, YFSETQ. The CDR3 is 16 amino acids.

V is TRBV2 and J is TRBJ1-1, with D possibly matching TRBD1 (5 bases). The CDR3 has 12 amino acids. Germline V gene sequence: CDR1 SNHLY, CDR2 FYNNEI. V was pared by 7 bases and J by 6 bases, with 12 bases between. The CDR3 spells CASTRGTAEAFF. The DNA of the CDR3 is TGTGCCAGCACAAGAGGGACGGCTGAAGCTTTCTTT.

The V gene is TRBV10-3, the J gene TRBJ1-2; tentative D call: TRBD1 (6 bases). The V end was cut by 6 bases, the J end by 1 base, with 15 bases between. Germline V lookup: CDR1 ENHRY, CDR2 SYGVKD. This CDR3 region has 15 residues. CDR3 nucleotides: TGTGCCATCAGATTAGACAGGCTATTTAACTATGGCTACACCTTC. It encodes CAIRLDRLFNYGYTF.

The chain links TRBV7-3 to TRBJ2-1; D not certain. The CDR3 has 13 amino acids. Deletions cut 0 bases from V and 8 bases from J, with 8 bases between. The germline V gene encodes CDR1 SGHTA and CDR2 FQGTGA. The CDR3 here is CASSLTVKDEQFF. CDR3 sequence (DNA): TGTGCCAGCAGCTTAACGGTGAAAGATGAGCAGTTCTTC.

The chain has TRBV19 and TRBJ1-1, with TRBD1 matching over 9 bases. V gave up 9 bases and J gave up 5 bases; unmatched junction bases: 1. The CDR3 length is 11 residues. Germline lookup yields CDR1 LNHDA and CDR2 SQIVND (reference sequence). The CDR3 DNA sequence: TGTGCCAGCGGGACAGGGACTGAAGCTTTCTTT. Amino acid sequence: CASGTGTEAFF.

Within the sample, this clone is medium-sized (0.01 to 0.1%). V usage is TRBV2 and J usage is TRBJ1-1; D perhaps matches TRBD1 (6 bases). CDR3 size: 14 residues. Germline loops: CDR1 SNHLY, CDR2 FYNNEI. Trimming removed 5 bases at V and 4 bases at J, with 14 bases between. The CDR3 loop is CASSYTEGGTEAFF. The CDR3 DNA reads TGTGCCAGCAGTTACACTGAGGGGGGCACTGAAGCTTTCTTT.

The chain carries TRBV19 and TRBJ1-3; a possible D gene is TRBD1 (6 bases). Trimming took off 4 bases at V and 0 bases at J, with 10 bases between the two ends. The germline gives CDR1 LNHDA, CDR2 SQIVND (reference sequence). This CDR3 region has 15 residues. The CDR3 DNA follows: TGTGCCAGTAGTACCGGACAGATCTCTGGAAACACCATATATTTT. Protein product: CASSTGQISGNTIYF.

The chain combines TRBV7-9 with TRBJ2-1; D is ambiguous. There are 15 residues in the CDR3. Trimming removed 5 bases at V and 0 bases at J, with 11 bases between. Germline CDR1 and CDR2: SEHNR and FQNEAQ (reference sequence). CDR3 region: CASSLLSLSYNEQFF. CDR3 DNA sequence: TGTGCCAGCAGCCTACTCTCTCTCTCCTACAATGAGCAGTTCTTC. Complete variable domain (other parts from reference TRBV7-9 and TRBJ2-1): DTGVSQNPRHKITKRGQNVTFRCDPISEHNRLYWYRQTLGQGPEFLTYFQNEAQLEKSRLLSDRFSAERPKGSFSTLEIQRTEQGDSAMYLCASSLLSLSYNEQFFGPGTRLTVL.

This clone showed up just a few times. The V and J genes are TRBV10-3 and TRBJ1-1; 7 positions match TRBD1. This CDR3 region has 15 residues. Per the germline V gene, CDR1 is ENHRY and CDR2 is SYGVKD. V was clipped by 3 bases and J by 2 bases; unmatched bases: 6. In nucleotides, the CDR3 is TGTGCCATCAGTGACAGACAGGGCCCCAACACTGAAGCTTTCTTT. Protein sequence: CAISDRQGPNTEAFF.

This chain joins TRBV7-9 and TRBJ1-1; the D is unclear. The CDR3 has 15 residues. Germline loops: CDR1 SEHNR, CDR2 FQNEAQ (reference sequence). Trimming removed 3 bases from V and 4 bases from J, with 15 bases in between. The CDR3 protein is CASSFDPSLSTEAFF. The CDR3, as DNA: TGTGCCAGCAGCTTCGACCCCTCTCTCAGCACTGAAGCTTTCTTT.

V gene TRBV2 combines with J gene TRBJ2-3; the D is unclear. Germline lookup yields CDR1 SNHLY and CDR2 FYNNEI. Trimming stripped 7 bases from V and 5 bases from J, with 13 bases between. The CDR3 contains 13 residues. The chain's CDR3 is CASTGLGIDTQYF. The CDR3, as DNA: TGTGCCAGCACCGGCCTAGGAATAGATACGCAGTATTTT.

A single count supports this clone. V usage is TRBV5-1 and J usage is TRBJ2-5; perhaps TRBD2 as D (6 bases). Deletions cut 2 bases from V and 2 bases from J, with 16 bases between. This CDR3 is 16 amino acids long. CDR1 and CDR2 from the germline V gene are SGHRS and YFSETQ. CDR3 loop: CASSLSGGVGQETQYF. The CDR3 DNA follows: TGCGCCAGCAGCTTATCCGGGGGAGTCGGGCAAGAGACCCAGTACTTC.

This chain connects TRBV18 to TRBJ1-4, with a possible D match to TRBD1 (5 bases). Germline V lookup: CDR1 KGHSH, CDR2 LQKENI. V lost 2 bases and J lost 5, with 9 bases in between. The CDR3 sequence is 14 residues long. CDR3 in DNA: TGTGCCAGCTCACCAGCGGGACCCAATGAAAAACTGTTTTTT. This codes for CASSPAGPNEKLFF.

This clone occurred many times. The chain joins TRBV5-5 to TRBJ2-4; D tentatively reads TRBD1 or TRBD2 (5 bases each). Germline V gene data show CDR1 as SGHKS and CDR2 as YYEKEE (reference sequence). The CDR3 consists of 13 residues. V gave up 3 bases and J gave up 5 bases, with 9 bases separating them. The CDR3 loop is CASSSGRENIQYF. The CDR3 DNA reads as TGTGCCAGCAGCTCGGGACGGGAAAACATTCAGTACTTC. Using reference TRBV5-5 and TRBJ2-4 for the parts outside the CDR3, the full variable domain is DAGVTQSPTHLIKTRGQQVTLRCSPISGHKSVSWYQQVLGQGPQFIFQYYEKEERGRGNFPDRFSARQFPNYSSELNVNALLLGDSALYLCASSSGRENIQYFGAGTRLSVL.